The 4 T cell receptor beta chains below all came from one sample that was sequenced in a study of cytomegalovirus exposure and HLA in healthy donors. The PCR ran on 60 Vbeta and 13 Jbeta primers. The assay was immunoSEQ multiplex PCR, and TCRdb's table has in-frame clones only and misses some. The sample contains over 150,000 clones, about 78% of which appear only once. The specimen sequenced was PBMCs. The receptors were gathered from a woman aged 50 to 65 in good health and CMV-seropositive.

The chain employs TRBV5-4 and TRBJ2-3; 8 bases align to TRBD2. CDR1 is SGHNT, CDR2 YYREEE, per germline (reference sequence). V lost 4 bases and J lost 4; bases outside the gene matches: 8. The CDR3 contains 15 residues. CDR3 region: CASSPGGGPADTQYF. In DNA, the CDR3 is TGTGCCAGCAGCCCCGGGGGGGGTCCGGCAGATACGCAGTATTTT.

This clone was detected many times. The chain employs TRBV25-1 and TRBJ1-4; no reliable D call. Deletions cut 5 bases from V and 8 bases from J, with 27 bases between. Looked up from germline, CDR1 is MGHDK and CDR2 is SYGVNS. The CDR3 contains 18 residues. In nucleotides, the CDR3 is TGTGCCAGCAGTAGGCCCCAATTCGGGCGACGTCGGGAAGAAAAACTGTTTTTT. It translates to CASSRPQFGRRREEKLFF. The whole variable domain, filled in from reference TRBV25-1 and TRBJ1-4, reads EADIYQTPRYLVIGTGKKITLECSQTMGHDKMYWYQQDPGMELHLIHYSYGVNSTEKGDLSSESTVSRIRTEHFPLTLESARPSHTSQYLCASSRPQFGRRREEKLFFGSGTQLSVL.

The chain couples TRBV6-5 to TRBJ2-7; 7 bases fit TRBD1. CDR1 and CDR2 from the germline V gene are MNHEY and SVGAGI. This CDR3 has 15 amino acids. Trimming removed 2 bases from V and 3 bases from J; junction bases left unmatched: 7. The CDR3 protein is CASSYPRQGIYEQYF. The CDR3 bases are TGTGCCAGCAGTTACCCGAGACAGGGTATCTACGAGCAGTACTTC.

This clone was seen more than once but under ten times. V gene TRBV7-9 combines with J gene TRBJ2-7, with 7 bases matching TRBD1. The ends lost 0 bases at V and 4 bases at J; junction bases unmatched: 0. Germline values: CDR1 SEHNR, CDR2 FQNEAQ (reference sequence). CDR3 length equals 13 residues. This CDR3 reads CASSLAGQYEQYF. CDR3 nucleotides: TGTGCCAGCAGCTTAGCGGGACAGTACGAGCAGTACTTC.